Listed here are 8 T cell receptor beta chains from one sample, sequenced in a study of blood T cell repertoires in COVID-19. Profiled with immunoSEQ multiplex PCR; TCRdb holds only in-frame clones, not every one. There are 300,000 to 400,000 clones in the sample; approximately 90% occur only once, and 1.5% to 2% lies in the top ten. The sample taken for sequencing was peripheral blood. The receptors stem from a woman aged 30 to 39 with COVID-19, enrolled during active disease.

This CDR3 is CASSSNRDGEQFF. As DNA, the CDR3 is TGTGCCAGCAGTTCAAACCGGGATGGTGAGCAGTTCTTC. V is TRBV12-3 or TRBV12-4 and J is TRBJ2-1; a weak D match, TRBD2 (5 bases). Trimming shortened V by 4 bases and J by 9 bases, and 13 bases separated the two germline ends. The CDR3 has 13 residues.

DNA of the CDR3: TGTGCCAGCTCACCATTTCCGGGACAGGCCGATGGTGAGCAGTTCTTC. Encoded protein: CASSPFPGQADGEQFF. The chain joins TRBV18 to TRBJ2-1; 8 positions match TRBD1. V shed 2 bases, J shed 9 bases, and the junction held 12 bases outside the gene matches. The CDR3 runs to 16 residues. Germline V lookup: CDR1 KGHSH, CDR2 LQKENI.

The chain couples TRBV7-9 to TRBJ2-5; D might be TRBD2 (6 bases). Germline lookup yields CDR1 SEHNR and CDR2 FQNEAQ (reference sequence). The CDR3 is made up of 15 amino acids. The V end lost 5 bases, the J end lost 4 bases, and 17 bases lay between the germline ends. The CDR3 reads CASSPEGLGGETQYF. The CDR3 DNA sequence: TGTGCCAGCAGCCCTGAGGGACTGGGGGGAGAGACCCAGTACTTC.

The V call is TRBV25-1, the J call TRBJ1-4; D is unclear. Germline CDR1 MGHDK, CDR2 SYGVNS. V dropped 3 bases and J dropped 8 bases, with 16 bases sitting between them. This CDR3 contains 15 residues. CDR3 in amino acids: CASSDAGFGVEKLFF. DNA for the CDR3: TGTGCCAGCAGTGACGCCGGGTTCGGCGTCGAAAAACTGTTTTTT.

The rearrangement uses TRBV7-8 and TRBJ2-1; 11 bases map to TRBD2. The CDR3 is 15 residues long. The germline CDR1 and CDR2 sequences are SGHVS and FQNEAQ. V was pared by 1 base and J by 6 bases, with 2 bases of the junction left unmatched. The CDR3 nucleotides read TGTGCCAGCAGCTTAGTAGCGGGGGGGCCCAATGAGCAGTTCTTC. Translation: CASSLVAGGPNEQFF.

The chain uses TRBV4-2 and TRBJ1-1; D gene unclear. Germline CDR1 is LGHNA and CDR2 is YNFKEQ. The CDR3 totals 15 residues. The germline V and J ends were trimmed by 7 bases and 2 bases, with 17 bases remaining between them. CDR3 DNA: TGTGCCAGCACCTCCTCTGGCAGTTCTAACACTGAAGCTTTCTTT. This sequence encodes CASTSSGSSNTEAFF.

The J gene is TRBJ1-1, the V gene TRBV7-8; TRBD1 is a possible D gene (5 bases). This CDR3 is built from 14 residues. Between the trimmed V and J ends, which lost 0 bases and 5 bases, there was a span of 10 bases. Germline loops: CDR1 SGHVS, CDR2 FQNEAQ. CDR3: CASSLATGGTEAFF. For the CDR3, the DNA is TGTGCCAGCAGCTTAGCGACGGGGGGAACTGAAGCTTTCTTT.

V usage is TRBV12-3 or TRBV12-4 and J usage is TRBJ1-2, with D unclear. V shed 3 bases and J shed 4 bases, with 6 bases lying between them. This CDR3 has 12 amino acids. Here the CDR3 reads CASSLAPYGYTF. DNA for the CDR3: TGTGCCAGCAGTTTGGCCCCCTATGGCTACACCTTC.